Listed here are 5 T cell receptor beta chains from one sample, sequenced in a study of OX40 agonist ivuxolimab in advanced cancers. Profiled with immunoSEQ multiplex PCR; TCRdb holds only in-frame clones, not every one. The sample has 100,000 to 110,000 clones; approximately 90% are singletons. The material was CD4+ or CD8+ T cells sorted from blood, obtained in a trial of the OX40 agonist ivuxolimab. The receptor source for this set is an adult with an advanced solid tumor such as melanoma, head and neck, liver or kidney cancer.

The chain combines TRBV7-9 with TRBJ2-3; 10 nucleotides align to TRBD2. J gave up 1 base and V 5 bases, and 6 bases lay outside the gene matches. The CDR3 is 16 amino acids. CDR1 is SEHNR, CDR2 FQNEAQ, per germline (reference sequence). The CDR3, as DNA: TGTGCCAGCAGCCGGACCGGGACTAGCGGCACAGATACGCAGTATTTT. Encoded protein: CASSRTGTSGTDTQYF. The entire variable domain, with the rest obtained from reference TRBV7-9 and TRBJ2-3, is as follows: DTGVSQNPRHKITKRGQNVTFRCDPISEHNRLYWYRQTLGQGPEFLTYFQNEAQLEKSRLLSDRFSAERPKGSFSTLEIQRTEQGDSAMYLCASSRTGTSGTDTQYFGPGTRLTVL.

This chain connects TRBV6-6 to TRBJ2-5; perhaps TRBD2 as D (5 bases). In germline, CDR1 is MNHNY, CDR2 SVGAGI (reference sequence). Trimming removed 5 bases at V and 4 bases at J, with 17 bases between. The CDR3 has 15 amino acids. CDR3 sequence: CASSPLSGGGETQYF. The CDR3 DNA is TGTGCCAGCAGTCCCCTAAGCGGCGGCGGAGAGACCCAGTACTTC.

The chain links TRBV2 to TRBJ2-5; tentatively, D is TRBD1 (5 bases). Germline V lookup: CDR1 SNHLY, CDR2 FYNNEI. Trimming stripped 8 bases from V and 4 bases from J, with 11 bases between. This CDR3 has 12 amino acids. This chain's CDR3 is CASRSQGETQYF. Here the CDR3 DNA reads TGTGCCAGCCGGTCCCAGGGAGAGACCCAGTACTTC.

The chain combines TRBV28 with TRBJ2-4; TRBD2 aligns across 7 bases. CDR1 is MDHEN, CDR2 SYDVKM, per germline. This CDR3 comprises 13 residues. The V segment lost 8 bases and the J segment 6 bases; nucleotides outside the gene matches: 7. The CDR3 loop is CASGREAGNIQYF. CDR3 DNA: TGTGCCAGCGGCCGGGAGGCTGGAAACATTCAGTACTTC.

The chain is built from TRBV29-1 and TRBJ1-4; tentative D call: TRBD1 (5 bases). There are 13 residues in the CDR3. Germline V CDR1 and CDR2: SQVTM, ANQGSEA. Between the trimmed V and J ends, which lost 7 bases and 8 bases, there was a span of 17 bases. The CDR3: CSAEGRPREKLFF. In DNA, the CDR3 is TGCAGCGCTGAGGGACGGCCTCGGGAAAAACTGTTTTTT.